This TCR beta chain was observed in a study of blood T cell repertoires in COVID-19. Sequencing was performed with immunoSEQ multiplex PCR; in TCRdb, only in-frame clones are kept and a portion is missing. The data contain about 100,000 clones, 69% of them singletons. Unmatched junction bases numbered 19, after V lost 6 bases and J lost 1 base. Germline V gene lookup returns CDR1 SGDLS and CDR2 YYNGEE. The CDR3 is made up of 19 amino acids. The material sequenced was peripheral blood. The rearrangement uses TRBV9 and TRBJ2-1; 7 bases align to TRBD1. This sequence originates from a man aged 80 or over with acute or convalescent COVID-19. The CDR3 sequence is CASTPGTGALFASYNEQFF. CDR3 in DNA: TGTGCCAGCACCCCCGGTACAGGGGCCTTATTCGCGTCCTACAATGAGCAGTTCTTC.